This TCR beta chain originates from a study of T cell changes during pregnancy in multiple sclerosis. The ends lost 1 base at V and 3 bases at J; junction bases unmatched: 5. CDR1 SGHAT and CDR2 FQNNGV come from the germline V gene. CDR3 size: 15 residues. Clones were sequenced by immunoSEQ multiplex PCR, and TCRdb holds only the in-frame ones, with some missing. This table has roughly 40,000 clones, roughly 90% appearing once. The specimen comprised CD4+ T cells from peripheral blood mononuclear cells, sampled in the second trimester of pregnancy. The receptor was derived from a female donor with multiple sclerosis, enrolled in a pregnancy study. The chain carries TRBV11-2 and TRBJ1-2, with TRBD1 matching 7 bases. CDR3 nucleotides: TGTGCCAGCAGCTTAGTTCCAGGGGGAGACTATGGCTACACCTTC. Translating gives CASSLVPGGDYGYTF. Filled out from reference TRBV11-2 and TRBJ1-2, the complete variable domain reads EAGVAQSPRYKIIEKRQSVAFWCNPISGHATLYWYQQILGQGPKLLIQFQNNGVVDDSQLPKDRFSAERLKGVDSTLKIQPAKLEDSAVYLCASSLVPGGDYGYTFGSGTRLTVV.